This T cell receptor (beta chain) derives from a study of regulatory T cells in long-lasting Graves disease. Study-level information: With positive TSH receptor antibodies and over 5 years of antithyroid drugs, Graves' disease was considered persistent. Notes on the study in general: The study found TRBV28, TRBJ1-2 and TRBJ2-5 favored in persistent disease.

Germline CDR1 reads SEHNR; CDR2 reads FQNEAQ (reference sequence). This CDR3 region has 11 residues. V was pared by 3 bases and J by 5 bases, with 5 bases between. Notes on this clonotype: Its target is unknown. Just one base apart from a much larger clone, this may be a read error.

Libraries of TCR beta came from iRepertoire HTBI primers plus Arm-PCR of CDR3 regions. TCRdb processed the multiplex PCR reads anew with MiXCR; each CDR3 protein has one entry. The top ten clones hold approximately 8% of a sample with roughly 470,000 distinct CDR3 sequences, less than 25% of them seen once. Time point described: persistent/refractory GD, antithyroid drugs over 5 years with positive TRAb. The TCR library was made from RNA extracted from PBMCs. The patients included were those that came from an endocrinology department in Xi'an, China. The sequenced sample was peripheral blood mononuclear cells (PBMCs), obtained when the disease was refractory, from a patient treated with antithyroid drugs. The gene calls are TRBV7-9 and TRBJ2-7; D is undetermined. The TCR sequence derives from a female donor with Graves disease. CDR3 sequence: CASSFMNEQYF. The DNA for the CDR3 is TGTGCCAGCAGCTTTATGAACGAGCAGTACTTC.